Listed here are 4 T cell receptor beta chains from one sample, sequenced in a study of T cell responses to AZD1222 COVID-19 vaccine. Only in-frame clones appear in the TCRdb table, and some are missing; sequencing was by immunoSEQ multiplex PCR. The table has over 100,000 clones, approximately 87% seen once. The material was peripheral blood, obtained on day 0 of AZD1222 vaccination. The receptor source for this set is an adult in good health.

J is TRBJ1-2 and V is TRBV18, with D uncertain. Germline loops: CDR1 KGHSH, CDR2 LQKENI. V lost 0 bases and J 0 bases, leaving 11 bases between the germline ends. CDR3 length: 16 amino acids. The CDR3 region has the DNA TGTGCCAGCTCACCACCGGGTGTGGCTTCTAACTATGGCTACACCTTC. This translates into CASSPPGVASNYGYTF.

The chain combines TRBV5-1 with TRBJ2-3; no reliable D call. The germline gives CDR1 SGHRS, CDR2 YFSETQ. V lost 0 bases to trimming and J lost 4 bases, with 12 bases between them. This CDR3 region has 15 residues. The CDR3 region is CASSLAASGPDTQYF. The CDR3 nucleotides are TGCGCCAGCAGCTTGGCGGCTAGTGGTCCAGATACGCAGTATTTT.

The chain uses TRBV7-2 and TRBJ1-4; D is ambiguous. Germline CDR1 and CDR2: SGHTA and FQGNSA. With 2 bases removed from V and 10 bases from J, the gap between germline ends came to 11 bases. The CDR3 spans 13 residues. CDR3 residues: CASSLREGGKLFF. CDR3 bases: TGTGCCAGCAGCTTAAGGGAGGGTGGAAAACTGTTTTTT.

This sequence joins TRBV4-3 and TRBJ1-6; 7 nucleotides align to TRBD1. J lost 10 bases, V lost 2 bases, and 14 bases had no gene match. The CDR3 has 17 residues. Germline loops: CDR1 LGHNA, CDR2 YSLEER. For the CDR3, the DNA is TGCGCCAGCAGCCAATCCGGAGGACAGGATTCGGGATCACCCCTCCACTTT. It translates to CASSQSGGQDSGSPLHF.